This TCR beta chain was profiled in a study of cytomegalovirus exposure and HLA in healthy donors. Study-wide context: As an earlier analysis found, 150 million to 200 million T cells yielded about 120 million unique TCR beta sequences.

PCR primers comprised 60 Vbeta and 13 Jbeta primers. Sequenced by immunoSEQ multiplex PCR; TCRdb stores in-frame clones only, minus some. The repertoire table contains tens of thousands of clones. The CDR3 is 13 residues long. Trimming shortened V by 1 base and J by 4 bases, and 7 bases separated the two germline ends. The V gene's germline CDR1 is KGHSH and CDR2 LQKENI. The sample was PBMCs. This chain links TRBV18 with TRBJ1-1, with a tentative D call TRBD1 (5 bases). This TCR was recovered from a woman in her fifties or sixties in good health and CMV-seropositive. CDR3 in DNA: TGTGCCAGCTCACCACAGCAGGGCACTGAAGCTTTCTTT. This gives the protein CASSPQQGTEAFF.